This T cell receptor (beta chain) comes out of a study of T cell responses to AZD1222 COVID-19 vaccine. Findings and limits, study-wide: Receipt of two AZD1222 doses was followed by a rise in Spike-specific TCR breadth and depth.

Assay used: immunoSEQ multiplex PCR; TCRdb lists only in-frame clones, some missing. The sample yields about 48,000 clones, roughly 90% seen once. The study pooled second doses at about 4 or about 12 weeks. This clone was detected only once. Its antigen is unknown. The sequence came from an adult who received the AZD1222 COVID-19 vaccine. This sample comprised peripheral blood, obtained 28 days after the second AZD1222 dose.

For the CDR3, the DNA is TGTGCCACCAGCGGGGGGGCTAGACGTAAAGAGACCCAGTACTTC. Translating it yields CATSGGARRKETQYF. The chain couples TRBV15 to TRBJ2-5, with D possibly matching TRBD2 (7 bases). Trimming shortened V by 5 bases and J by 3 bases, and 16 bases separated the two germline ends. The CDR3 consists of 15 residues. Germline CDR1 LNHNV, CDR2 YYDKDF (reference sequence).